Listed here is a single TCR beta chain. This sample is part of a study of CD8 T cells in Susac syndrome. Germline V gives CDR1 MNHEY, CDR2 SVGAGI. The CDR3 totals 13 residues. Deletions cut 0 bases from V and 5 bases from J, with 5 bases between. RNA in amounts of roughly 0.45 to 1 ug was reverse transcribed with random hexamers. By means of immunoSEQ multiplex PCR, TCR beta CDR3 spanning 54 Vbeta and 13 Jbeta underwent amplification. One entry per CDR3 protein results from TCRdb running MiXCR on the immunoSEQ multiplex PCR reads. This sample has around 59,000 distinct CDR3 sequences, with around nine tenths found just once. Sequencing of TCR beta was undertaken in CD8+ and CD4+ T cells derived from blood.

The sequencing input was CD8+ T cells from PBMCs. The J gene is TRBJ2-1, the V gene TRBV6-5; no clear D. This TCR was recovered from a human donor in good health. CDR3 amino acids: CASSYSEDNEQFF. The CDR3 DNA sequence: TGTGCCAGCAGTTACTCTGAGGACAATGAGCAGTTCTTC.